The T cell receptor (beta chain) described here comes from a study of technical replicates of blood from a few donors. Germline CDR1 SQVTM, CDR2 ANQGSEA. This CDR3 has 12 amino acids. V dropped 5 bases and J dropped 3; count of bases not matched to a gene: 1. This table comes from immunoSEQ multiplex PCR, and its TCRdb copy is limited to in-frame clones, with some not included. The data show 85,000 to 100,000 clones, around 95% seen once. This TCR came from a human donor in good health. Source material: T cells isolated from PBMCs. This chain joins TRBV29-1 and TRBJ1-1; TRBD1 matches at 9 bases. Here the CDR3 DNA reads TGCAGCGTTACAGGGGGCTACACTGAAGCTTTCTTT. Translating it yields CSVTGGYTEAFF.